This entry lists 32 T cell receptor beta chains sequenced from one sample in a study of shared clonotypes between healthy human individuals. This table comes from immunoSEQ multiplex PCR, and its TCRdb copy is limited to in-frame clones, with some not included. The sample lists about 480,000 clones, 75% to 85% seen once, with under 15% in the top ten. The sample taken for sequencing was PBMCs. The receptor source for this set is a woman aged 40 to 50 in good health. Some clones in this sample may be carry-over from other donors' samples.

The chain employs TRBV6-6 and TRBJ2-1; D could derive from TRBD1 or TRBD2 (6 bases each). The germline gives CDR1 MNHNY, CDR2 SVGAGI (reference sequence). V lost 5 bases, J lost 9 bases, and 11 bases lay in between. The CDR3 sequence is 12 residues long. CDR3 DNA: TGTGCCAGCAGTCCAGAGGGGGGTGAGCAGTTCTTC. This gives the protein CASSPEGGEQFF.

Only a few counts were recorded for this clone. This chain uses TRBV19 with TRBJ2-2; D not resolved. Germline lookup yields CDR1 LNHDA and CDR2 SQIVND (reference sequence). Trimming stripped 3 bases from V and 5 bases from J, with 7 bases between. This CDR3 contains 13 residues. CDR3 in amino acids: CASSMIGTGELFF. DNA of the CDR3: TGTGCCAGTAGTATGATCGGAACCGGGGAGCTGTTTTTT.

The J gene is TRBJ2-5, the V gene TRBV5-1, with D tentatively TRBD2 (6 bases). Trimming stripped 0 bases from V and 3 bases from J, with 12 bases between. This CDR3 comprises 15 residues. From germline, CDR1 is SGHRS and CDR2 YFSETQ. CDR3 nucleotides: TGCGCCAGCAGCTTGGACCCGGGAGTCGAAGAGACCCAGTACTTC. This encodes CASSLDPGVEETQYF.

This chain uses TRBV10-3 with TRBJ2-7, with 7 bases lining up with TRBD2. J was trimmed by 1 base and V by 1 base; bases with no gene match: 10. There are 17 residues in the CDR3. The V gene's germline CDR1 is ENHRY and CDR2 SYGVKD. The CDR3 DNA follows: TGTGCCATCAGTGAGTTTCTAGGCCGGGAGGCTTCCTACGAGCAGTACTTC. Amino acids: CAISEFLGREASYEQYF.

Here the CDR3 DNA reads TGTGCTAGTGGTTCGAGGGGCATCGGGCAGTTCTTC. This translates into CASGSRGIGQFF. The rearrangement uses TRBV12-5 and TRBJ2-1; D is possibly TRBD1 or TRBD2 (5 bases each). V was shortened by 4 bases and J by 12 bases, with 13 bases between the two germline ends. Looked up from germline, CDR1 is LGHNT and CDR2 is FRNRAP. The CDR3 sequence is 12 residues long. Based on the CDR3 plus reference TRBV12-5 and TRBJ2-1, the full variable domain is DARVTQTPRHKVTEMGQEVTMRCQPILGHNTVFWYRQTMMQGLELLAYFRNRAPLDDSGMPKDRFSAEMPDATLATLKIQPSEPRDSAVYFCASGSRGIGQFFGPGTRLTVL.

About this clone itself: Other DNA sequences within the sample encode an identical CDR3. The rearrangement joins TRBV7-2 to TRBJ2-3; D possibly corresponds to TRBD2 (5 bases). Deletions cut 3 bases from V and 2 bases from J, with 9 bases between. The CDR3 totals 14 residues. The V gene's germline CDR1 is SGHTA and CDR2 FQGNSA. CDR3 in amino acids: CASSFRDSTDTQYF. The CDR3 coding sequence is TGTGCCAGCAGCTTCCGGGATTCCACAGATACGCAGTATTTT.

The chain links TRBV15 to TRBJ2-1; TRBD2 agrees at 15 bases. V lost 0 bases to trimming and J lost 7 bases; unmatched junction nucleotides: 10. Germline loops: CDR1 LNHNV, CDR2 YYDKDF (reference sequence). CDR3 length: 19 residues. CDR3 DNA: TGTGCCACCAGCAGAGACACTGGGGGGACTAGCGGGAGGTGGAATGAGCAGTTCTTC. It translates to CATSRDTGGTSGRWNEQFF.

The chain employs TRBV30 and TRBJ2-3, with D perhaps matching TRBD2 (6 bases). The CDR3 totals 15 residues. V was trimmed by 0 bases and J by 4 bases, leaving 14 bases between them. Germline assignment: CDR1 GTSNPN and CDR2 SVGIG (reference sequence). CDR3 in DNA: TGTGCCTGGAGTGTAGGTGGCGGGACTGCAGATACGCAGTATTTT. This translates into CAWSVGGGTADTQYF.

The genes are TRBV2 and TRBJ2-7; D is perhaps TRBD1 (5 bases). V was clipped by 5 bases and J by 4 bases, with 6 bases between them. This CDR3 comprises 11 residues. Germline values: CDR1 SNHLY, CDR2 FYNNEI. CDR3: CASSRQYEQYF. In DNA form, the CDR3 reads TGTGCCAGCAGTCGACAGTACGAGCAGTACTTC.

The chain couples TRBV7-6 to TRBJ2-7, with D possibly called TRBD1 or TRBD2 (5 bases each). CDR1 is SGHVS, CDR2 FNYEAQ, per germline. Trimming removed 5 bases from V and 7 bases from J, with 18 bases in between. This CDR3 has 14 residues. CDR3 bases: TGTGCCAGCAGCCCCCCCGGGACGACAAGGGAGCAGTACTTC. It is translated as CASSPPGTTREQYF.

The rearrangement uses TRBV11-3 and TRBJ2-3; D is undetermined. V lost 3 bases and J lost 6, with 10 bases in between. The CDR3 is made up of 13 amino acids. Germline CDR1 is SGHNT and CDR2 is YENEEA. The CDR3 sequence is CASSFTLGDTQYF. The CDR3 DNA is TGTGCCAGCAGCTTTACTCTAGGGGATACGCAGTATTTT.

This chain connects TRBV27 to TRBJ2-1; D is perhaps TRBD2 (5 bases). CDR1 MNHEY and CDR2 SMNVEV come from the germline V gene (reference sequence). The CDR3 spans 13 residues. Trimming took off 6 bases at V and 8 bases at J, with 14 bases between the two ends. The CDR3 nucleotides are TGTGCCAGCAGCACTAGAGAGGGCGATGAGCAGTTCTTC. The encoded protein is CASSTREGDEQFF.

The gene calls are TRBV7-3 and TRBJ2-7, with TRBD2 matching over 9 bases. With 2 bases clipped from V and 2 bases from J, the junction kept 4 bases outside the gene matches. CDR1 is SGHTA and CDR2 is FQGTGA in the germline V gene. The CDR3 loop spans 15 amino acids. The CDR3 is CASSLWAGGPYEQYF. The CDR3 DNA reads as TGTGCCAGCAGCTTATGGGCGGGAGGGCCCTACGAGCAGTACTTC.

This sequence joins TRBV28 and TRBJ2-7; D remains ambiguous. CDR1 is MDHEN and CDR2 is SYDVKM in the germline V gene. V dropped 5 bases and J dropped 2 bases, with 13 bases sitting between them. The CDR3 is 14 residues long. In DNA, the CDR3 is TGTGCCAGCAGTGCCTGGACGGCTACCTACGAGCAGTACTTC. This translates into CASSAWTATYEQYF.

As DNA, the CDR3 is TGCGCCAGCAGCGGGACTGGGGGCTCCTACAATGAGCAGTTCTTC. Its protein product is CASSGTGGSYNEQFF. The chain uses TRBV5-1 and TRBJ2-1, with D perhaps matching TRBD2 (6 bases). The CDR3 has 15 amino acids. In germline, CDR1 is SGHRS, CDR2 YFSETQ. Trimming removed 4 bases at V and 0 bases at J, with 11 bases between. Supplemented by reference TRBV5-1 and TRBJ2-1, the full variable domain reads KAGVTQTPRYLIKTRGQQVTLSCSPISGHRSVSWYQQTPGQGLQFLFEYFSETQRNKGNFPGRFSGRQFSNSRSEMNVSTLELGDSALYLCASSGTGGSYNEQFFGPGTRLTVL.

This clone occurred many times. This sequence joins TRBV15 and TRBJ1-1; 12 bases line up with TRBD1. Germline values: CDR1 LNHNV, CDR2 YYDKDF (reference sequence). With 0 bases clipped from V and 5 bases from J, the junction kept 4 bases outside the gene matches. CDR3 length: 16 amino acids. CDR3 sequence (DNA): TGTGCCACCAGCAGAGATCGGGGACAGGGGGCAACTGAAGCTTTCTTT. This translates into CATSRDRGQGATEAFF.

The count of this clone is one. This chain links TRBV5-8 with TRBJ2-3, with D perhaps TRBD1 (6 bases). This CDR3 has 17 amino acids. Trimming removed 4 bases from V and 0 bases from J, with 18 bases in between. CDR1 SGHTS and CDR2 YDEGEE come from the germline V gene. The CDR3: CASSGSRGFRSTDTQYF. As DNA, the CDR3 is TGTGCCAGCAGCGGGAGCAGGGGTTTTCGGAGCACAGATACGCAGTATTTT.

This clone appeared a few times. Here the CDR3 DNA reads TGTGCCAGCAGTCGCCGGGACAGGGAGAACACCGGGGAGCTGTTTTTT. Amino acids: CASSRRDRENTGELFF. The V gene is TRBV28, the J gene TRBJ2-2; the match to TRBD1 covers 9 bases. The CDR3 consists of 16 residues. V gave up 5 bases and J gave up 1 base; unmatched junction bases: 5. In germline, CDR1 is MDHEN, CDR2 SYDVKM.

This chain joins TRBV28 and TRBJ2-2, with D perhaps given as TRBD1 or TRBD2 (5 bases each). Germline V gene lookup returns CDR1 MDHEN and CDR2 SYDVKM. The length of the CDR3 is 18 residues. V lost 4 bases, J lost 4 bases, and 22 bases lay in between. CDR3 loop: CASSWGIGRPWGTGELFF. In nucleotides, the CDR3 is TGTGCCAGCAGTTGGGGGATAGGCCGCCCATGGGGCACCGGGGAGCTGTTTTTT.

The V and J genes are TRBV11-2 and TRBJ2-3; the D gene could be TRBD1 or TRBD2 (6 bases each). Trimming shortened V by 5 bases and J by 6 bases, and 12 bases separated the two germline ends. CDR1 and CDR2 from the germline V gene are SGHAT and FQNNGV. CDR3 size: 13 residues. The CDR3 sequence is CASSGGRGDTQYF. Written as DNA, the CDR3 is TGTGCCAGCAGCGGGGGCCGGGGGGATACGCAGTATTTT.

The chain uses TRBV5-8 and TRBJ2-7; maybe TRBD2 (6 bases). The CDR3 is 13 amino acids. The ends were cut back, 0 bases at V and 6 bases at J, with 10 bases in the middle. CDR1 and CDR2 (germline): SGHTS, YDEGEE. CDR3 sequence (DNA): TGTGCCAGCAGCTTGGTGGCGGAGGGCGAGCAGTACTTC. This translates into CASSLVAEGEQYF.

As DNA, the CDR3 is TGTGCCAGTAGTCTGGGGACAGGGAGGAACACTGAAGCTTTCTTT. Translated: CASSLGTGRNTEAFF. The chain combines TRBV19 with TRBJ1-1; 9 bases are a match to TRBD1. CDR3 length: 15 amino acids. The junction had 5 bases not matched to a gene; V was cut back by 5 bases and J by 1 base. Germline lookup yields CDR1 LNHDA and CDR2 SQIVND (reference sequence).

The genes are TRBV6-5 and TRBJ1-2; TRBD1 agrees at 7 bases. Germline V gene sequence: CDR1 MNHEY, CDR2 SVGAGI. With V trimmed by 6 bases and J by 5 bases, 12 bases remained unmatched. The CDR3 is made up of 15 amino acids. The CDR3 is CASRYTTGTEYGYTF. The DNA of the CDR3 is TGTGCCAGCAGATATACCACCGGGACAGAGTATGGCTACACCTTC.

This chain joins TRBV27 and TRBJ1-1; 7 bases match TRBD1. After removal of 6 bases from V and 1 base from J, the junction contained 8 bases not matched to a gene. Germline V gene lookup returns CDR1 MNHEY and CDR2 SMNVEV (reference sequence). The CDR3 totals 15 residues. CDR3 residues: CASSKWNRGNTEAFF. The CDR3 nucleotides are TGTGCCAGCAGCAAATGGAACAGGGGGAACACTGAAGCTTTCTTT.

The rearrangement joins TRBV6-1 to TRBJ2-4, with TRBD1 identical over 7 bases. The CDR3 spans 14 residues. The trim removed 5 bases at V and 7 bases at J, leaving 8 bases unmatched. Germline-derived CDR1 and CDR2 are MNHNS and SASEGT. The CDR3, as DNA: TGTGCCAGCAGTCCGAGGACAGGCGGGAACATTCAGTACTTC. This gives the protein CASSPRTGGNIQYF.

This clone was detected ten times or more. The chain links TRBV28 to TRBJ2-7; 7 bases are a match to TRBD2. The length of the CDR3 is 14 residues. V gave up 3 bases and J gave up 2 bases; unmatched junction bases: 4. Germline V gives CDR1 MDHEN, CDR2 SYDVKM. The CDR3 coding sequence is TGTGCCAGCAGTTTCCTAGCGGCAACCTACGAGCAGTACTTC. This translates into CASSFLAATYEQYF.

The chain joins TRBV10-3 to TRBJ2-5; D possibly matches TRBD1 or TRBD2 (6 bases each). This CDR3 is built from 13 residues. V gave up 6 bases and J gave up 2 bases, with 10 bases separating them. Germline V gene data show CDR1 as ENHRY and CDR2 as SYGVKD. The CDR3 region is CAIRGGPQETQYF. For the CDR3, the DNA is TGTGCCATCAGGGGGGGCCCACAAGAGACCCAGTACTTC.

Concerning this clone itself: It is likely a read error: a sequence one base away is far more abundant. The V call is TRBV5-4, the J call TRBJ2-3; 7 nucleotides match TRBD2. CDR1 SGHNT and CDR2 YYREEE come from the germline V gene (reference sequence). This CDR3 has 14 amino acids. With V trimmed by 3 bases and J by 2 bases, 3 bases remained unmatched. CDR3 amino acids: CASSSSGYTDTQYF. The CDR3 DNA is TGTGCCAGCAGCTCTAGCGGCTACACAGATACGCAGTATTTT. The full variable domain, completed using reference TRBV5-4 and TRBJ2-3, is ETGVTQSPTHLIKTRGQQVTLRCSSQSGHNTVSWYQQALGQGPQFIFQYYREEENGRGNFPPRFSGLQFPNYSSELNVNALELDDSALYLCASSSSGYTDTQYFGPGTRLTVL.

The CDR3 sequence: CASSRIMGGGEAFF. The CDR3 nucleotides are TGTGCCAGCAGCCGGATCATGGGAGGGGGTGAAGCTTTCTTT. The rearrangement uses TRBV5-4 and TRBJ1-1; weak D call: TRBD1 (6 bases). CDR1 SGHNT and CDR2 YYREEE come from the germline V gene (reference sequence). Trimming shortened V by 4 bases and J by 7 bases, and 17 bases separated the two germline ends. CDR3 length: 14 amino acids.

The CDR3 here is CASSQTGGYEQYF. DNA of the CDR3: TGTGCCAGCAGCCAAACAGGGGGGTACGAGCAGTACTTC. This rearrangement joins TRBV7-3 to TRBJ2-7; 8 bases are a match to TRBD1. With V trimmed by 5 bases and J by 4 bases, 4 bases remained unmatched. The CDR3 is 13 residues long. Looked up from germline, CDR1 is SGHTA and CDR2 is FQGTGA.

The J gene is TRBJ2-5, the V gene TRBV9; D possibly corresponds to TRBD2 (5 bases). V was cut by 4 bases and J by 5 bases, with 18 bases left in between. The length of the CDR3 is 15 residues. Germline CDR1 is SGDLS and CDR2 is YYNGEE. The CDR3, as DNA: TGTGCCAGCAGCAGAGAAGATCGCGGGTTGGAGACCCAGTACTTC. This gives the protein CASSREDRGLETQYF. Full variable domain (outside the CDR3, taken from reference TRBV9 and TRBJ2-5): DSGVTQTPKHLITATGQRVTLRCSPRSGDLSVYWYQQSLDQGLQFLIQYYNGEERAKGNILERFSAQQFPDLHSELNLSSLELGDSALYFCASSREDRGLETQYFGPGTRLLVL.

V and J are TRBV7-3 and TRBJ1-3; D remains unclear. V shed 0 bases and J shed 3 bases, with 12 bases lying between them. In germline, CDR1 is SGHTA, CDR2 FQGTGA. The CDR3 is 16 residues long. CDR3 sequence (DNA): TGTGCCAGCAGCTTAACCGGGGTGGGCCGTGGAAACACCATATATTTT. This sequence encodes CASSLTGVGRGNTIYF.